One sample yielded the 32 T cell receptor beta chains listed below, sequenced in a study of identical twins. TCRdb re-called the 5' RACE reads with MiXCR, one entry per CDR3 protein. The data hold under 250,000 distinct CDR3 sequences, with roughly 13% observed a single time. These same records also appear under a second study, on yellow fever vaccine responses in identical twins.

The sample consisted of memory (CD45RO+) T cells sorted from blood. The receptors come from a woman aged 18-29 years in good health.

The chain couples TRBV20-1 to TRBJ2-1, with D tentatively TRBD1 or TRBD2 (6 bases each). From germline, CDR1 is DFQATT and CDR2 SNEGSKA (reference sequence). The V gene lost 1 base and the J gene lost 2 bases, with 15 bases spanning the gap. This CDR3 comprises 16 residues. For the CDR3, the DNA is TGCAGTGCTAGAGGTACTAGCAGGGGAACCTACAATGAGCAGTTCTTC. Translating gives CSARGTSRGTYNEQFF.

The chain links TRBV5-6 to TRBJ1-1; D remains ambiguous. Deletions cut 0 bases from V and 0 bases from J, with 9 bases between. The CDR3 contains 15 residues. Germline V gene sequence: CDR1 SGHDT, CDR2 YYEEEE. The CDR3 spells CASSLGRRMNTEAFF. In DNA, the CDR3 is TGTGCCAGCAGCTTGGGGCGACGTATGAACACTGAAGCTTTCTTT.

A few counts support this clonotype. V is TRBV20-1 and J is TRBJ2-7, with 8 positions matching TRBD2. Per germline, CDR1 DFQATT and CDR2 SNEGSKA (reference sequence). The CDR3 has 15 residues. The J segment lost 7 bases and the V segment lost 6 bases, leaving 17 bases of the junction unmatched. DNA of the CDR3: TGCAGTGCGGACCGCTCAGCCGGGAGGGCAGGGGAGCAGTACTTC. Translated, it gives CSADRSAGRAGEQYF.

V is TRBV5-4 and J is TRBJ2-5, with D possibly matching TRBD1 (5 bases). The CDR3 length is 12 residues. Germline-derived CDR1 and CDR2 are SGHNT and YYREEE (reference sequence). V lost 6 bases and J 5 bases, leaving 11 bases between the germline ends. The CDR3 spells CASTRPGETQYF. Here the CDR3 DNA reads TGTGCCAGCACCCGGCCAGGGGAGACCCAGTACTTC.

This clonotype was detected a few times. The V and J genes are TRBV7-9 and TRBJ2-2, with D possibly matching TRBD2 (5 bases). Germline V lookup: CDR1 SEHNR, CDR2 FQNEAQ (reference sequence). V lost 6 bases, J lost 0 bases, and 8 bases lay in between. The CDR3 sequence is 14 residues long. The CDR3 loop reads CASSTGTNTGELFF. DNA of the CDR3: TGTGCCAGCAGTACCGGGACGAACACCGGGGAGCTGTTTTTT.

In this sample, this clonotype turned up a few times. Written as DNA, the CDR3 is TGCGCCAGCAGCCAAGAAACGGCGGGGGATGCGCAGTATTTT. It encodes CASSQETAGDAQYF. The chain joins TRBV4-1 to TRBJ2-3; TRBD2 agrees at 7 bases. CDR3 length equals 14 residues. Germline V CDR1 and CDR2: MGHRA, YSYEKL. With 0 bases clipped from V and 10 bases from J, the junction kept 7 bases outside the gene matches.

CDR3 DNA: TGCAGTGCCGAACGGGACAGTTCCTACGAGCAGTACTTC. This encodes CSAERDSSYEQYF. The V and J genes are TRBV20-1 and TRBJ2-7; 7 nucleotides line up with TRBD1. The CDR3 totals 13 residues. Germline CDR1 and CDR2: DFQATT and SNEGSKA (reference sequence). The ends lost 6 bases at V and 1 base at J; junction bases unmatched: 6.

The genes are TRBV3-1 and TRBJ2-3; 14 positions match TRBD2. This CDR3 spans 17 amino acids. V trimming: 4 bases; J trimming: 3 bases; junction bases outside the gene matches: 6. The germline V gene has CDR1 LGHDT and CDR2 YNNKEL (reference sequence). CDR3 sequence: CASSPPGTSGRTDTQYF. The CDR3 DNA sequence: TGTGCCAGCAGCCCCCCCGGGACTAGCGGGAGAACAGATACGCAGTATTTT.

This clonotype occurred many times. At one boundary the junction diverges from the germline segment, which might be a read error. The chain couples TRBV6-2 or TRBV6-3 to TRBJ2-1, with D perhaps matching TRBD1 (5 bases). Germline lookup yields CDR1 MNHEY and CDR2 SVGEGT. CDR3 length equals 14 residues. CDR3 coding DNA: TGTGCCAGCAATTACGGCAGGGAATACAATGAGCAGTTCTTC. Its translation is CASNYGREYNEQFF.

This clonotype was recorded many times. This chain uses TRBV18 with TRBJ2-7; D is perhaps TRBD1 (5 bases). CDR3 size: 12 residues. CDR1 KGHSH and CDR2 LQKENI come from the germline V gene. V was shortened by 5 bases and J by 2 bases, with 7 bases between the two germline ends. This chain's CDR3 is CASSTGAYEQYF. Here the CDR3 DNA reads TGTGCCAGCTCAACAGGAGCCTACGAGCAGTACTTC.

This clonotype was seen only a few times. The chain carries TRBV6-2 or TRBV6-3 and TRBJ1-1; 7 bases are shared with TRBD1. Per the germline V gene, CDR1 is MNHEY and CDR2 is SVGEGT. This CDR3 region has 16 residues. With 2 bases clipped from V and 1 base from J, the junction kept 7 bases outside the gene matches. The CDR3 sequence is CASSYAETGRNTEAFF. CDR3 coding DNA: TGTGCCAGCAGTTACGCGGAGACAGGGAGGAACACTGAAGCTTTCTTT.

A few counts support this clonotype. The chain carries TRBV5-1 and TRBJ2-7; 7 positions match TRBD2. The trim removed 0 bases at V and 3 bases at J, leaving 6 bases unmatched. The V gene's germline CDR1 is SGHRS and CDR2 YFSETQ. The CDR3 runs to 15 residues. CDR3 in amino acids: CASSLASSGLYEQYF. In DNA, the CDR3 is TGCGCCAGCAGCTTGGCTTCTAGCGGTCTCTACGAGCAGTACTTC. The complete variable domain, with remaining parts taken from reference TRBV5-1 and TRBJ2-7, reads KAGVTQTPRYLIKTRGQQVTLSCSPISGHRSVSWYQQTPGQGLQFLFEYFSETQRNKGNFPGRFSGRQFSNSRSEMNVSTLELGDSALYLCASSLASSGLYEQYFGPGTRLTVT.

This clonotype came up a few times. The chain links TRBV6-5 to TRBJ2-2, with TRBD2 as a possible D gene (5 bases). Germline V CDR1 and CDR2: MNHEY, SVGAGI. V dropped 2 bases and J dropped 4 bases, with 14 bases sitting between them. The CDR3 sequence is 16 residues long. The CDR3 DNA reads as TGTGCCAGCAGTTACGGATTGGACTTTTTCACCGGGGAGCTGTTTTTT. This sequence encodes CASSYGLDFFTGELFF.

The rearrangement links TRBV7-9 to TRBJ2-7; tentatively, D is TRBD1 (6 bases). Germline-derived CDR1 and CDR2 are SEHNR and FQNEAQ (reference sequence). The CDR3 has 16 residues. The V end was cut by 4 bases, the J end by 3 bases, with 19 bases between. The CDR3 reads CASSWGPRTANYEQYF. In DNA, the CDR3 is TGTGCCAGCAGCTGGGGGCCCCGGACGGCGAACTACGAGCAGTACTTC.

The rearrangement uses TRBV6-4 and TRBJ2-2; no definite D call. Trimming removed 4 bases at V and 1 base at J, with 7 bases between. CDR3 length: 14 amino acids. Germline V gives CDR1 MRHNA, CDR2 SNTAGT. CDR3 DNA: TGTGCCAGCAGTGTATCACAGAACACCGGGGAGCTGTTTTTT. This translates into CASSVSQNTGELFF.

In DNA, the CDR3 is TGCGCCAGCAGCCCGGGACAGGGGGCTGGAGGGGCCAACGTCCTGACTTTC. Encoded protein: CASSPGQGAGGANVLTF. The rearrangement links TRBV4-1 to TRBJ2-6; 12 bases are a match to TRBD1. The CDR3 runs to 17 residues. The V gene end was trimmed by 4 bases and the J gene end by 4 bases; junction bases not matched to a gene: 5. The germline V gene encodes CDR1 MGHRA and CDR2 YSYEKL.

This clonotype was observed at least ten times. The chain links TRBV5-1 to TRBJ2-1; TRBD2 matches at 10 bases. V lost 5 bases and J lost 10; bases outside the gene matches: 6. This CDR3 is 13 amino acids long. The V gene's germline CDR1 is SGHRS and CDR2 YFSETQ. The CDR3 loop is CASSWASGGEQFF. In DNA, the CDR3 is TGCGCCAGCAGTTGGGCTAGCGGGGGAGAGCAGTTCTTC.

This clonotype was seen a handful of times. The DNA of the CDR3 is TGTGCCAGCAGCTTATCCGGGGCCGTTGCGACCCAGTACTTC. This codes for CASSLSGAVATQYF. V usage is TRBV11-2 and J usage is TRBJ2-5, with D perhaps assigned TRBD1 or TRBD2 (5 bases each). Germline CDR1 is SGHAT and CDR2 is FQNNGV. This CDR3 contains 14 residues. The V end was cut by 2 bases, the J end by 7 bases, with 14 bases between.

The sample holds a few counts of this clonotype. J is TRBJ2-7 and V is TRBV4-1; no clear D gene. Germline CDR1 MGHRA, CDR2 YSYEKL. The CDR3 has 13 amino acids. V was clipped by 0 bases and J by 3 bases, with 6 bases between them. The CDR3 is CASSQETIYEQYF. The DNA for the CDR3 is TGCGCCAGCAGCCAAGAAACTATCTACGAGCAGTACTTC.

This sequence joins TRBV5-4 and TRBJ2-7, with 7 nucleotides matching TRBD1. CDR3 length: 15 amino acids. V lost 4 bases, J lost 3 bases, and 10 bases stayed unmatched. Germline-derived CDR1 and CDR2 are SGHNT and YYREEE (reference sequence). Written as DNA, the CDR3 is TGTGCCAGCAGCCGTTCAGGACAGGTGATCTACGAGCAGTACTTC. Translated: CASSRSGQVIYEQYF.

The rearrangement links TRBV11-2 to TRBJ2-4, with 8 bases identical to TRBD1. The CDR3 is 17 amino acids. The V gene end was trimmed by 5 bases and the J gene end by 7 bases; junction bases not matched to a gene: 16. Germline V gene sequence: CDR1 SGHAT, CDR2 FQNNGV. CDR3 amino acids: CASSTHRGQGRNNIQYF. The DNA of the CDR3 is TGTGCCAGCAGCACCCACCGCGGACAGGGCCGTAATAACATTCAGTACTTC.

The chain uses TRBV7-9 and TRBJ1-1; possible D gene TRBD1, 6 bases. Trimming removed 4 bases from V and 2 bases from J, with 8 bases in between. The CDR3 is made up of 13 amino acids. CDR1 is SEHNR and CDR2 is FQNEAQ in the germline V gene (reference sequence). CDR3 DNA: TGTGCCAGCAGCTACAGGGTTAACACTGAAGCTTTCTTT. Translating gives CASSYRVNTEAFF.

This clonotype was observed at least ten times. CDR3 sequence: CASSLETGRGNTIYF. The CDR3 DNA sequence: TGTGCCAGCAGTTTAGAAACAGGGAGAGGAAACACCATATATTTT. This chain links TRBV12-3 or TRBV12-4 with TRBJ1-3; possible D gene TRBD1, 6 bases. This CDR3 has 15 residues. V was trimmed by 1 base and J by 4 bases, leaving 11 bases between them.

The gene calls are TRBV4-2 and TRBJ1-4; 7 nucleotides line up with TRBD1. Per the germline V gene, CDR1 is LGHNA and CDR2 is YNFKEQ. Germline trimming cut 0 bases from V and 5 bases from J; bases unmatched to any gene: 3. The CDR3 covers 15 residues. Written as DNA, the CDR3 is TGTGCCAGCAGCCAAGATCAGGGGGGAAATGAAAAACTGTTTTTT. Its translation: CASSQDQGGNEKLFF.

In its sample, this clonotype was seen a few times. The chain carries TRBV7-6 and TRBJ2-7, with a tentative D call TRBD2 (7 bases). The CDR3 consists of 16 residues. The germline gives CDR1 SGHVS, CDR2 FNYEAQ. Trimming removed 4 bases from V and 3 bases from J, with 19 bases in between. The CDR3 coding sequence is TGTGCCAGCAGCTCCAGTGCTGGGGGGGGCGGCTACGAGCAGTACTTC. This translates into CASSSSAGGGGYEQYF.

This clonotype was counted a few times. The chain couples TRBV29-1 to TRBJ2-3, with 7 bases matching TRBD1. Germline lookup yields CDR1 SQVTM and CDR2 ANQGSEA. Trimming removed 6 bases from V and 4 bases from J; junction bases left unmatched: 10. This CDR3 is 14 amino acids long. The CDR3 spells CSVVNRGPPDTQYF. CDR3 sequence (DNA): TGCAGCGTAGTAAACAGGGGCCCCCCAGATACGCAGTATTTT.

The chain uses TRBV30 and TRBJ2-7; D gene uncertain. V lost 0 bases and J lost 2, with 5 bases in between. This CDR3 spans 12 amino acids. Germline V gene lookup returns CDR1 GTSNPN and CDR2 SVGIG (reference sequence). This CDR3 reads CAWSVGPYEQYF. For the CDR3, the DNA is TGTGCCTGGAGTGTAGGACCCTACGAGCAGTACTTC.

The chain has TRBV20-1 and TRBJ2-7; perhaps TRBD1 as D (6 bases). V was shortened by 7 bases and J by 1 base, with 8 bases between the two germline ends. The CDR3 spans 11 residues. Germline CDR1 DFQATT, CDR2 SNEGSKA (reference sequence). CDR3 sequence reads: CSGGTSYEQYF. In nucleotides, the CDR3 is TGCAGTGGGGGGACATCCTACGAGCAGTACTTC.

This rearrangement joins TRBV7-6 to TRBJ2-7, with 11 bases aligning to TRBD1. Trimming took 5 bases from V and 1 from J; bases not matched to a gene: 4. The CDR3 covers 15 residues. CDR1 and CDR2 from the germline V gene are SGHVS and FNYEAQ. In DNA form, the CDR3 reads TGTGCCAGCAGCCGTGGGACAGGGGGGTCCTACGAGCAGTACTTC. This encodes CASSRGTGGSYEQYF. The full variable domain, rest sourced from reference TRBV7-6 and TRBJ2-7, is GAGVSQSPRYKVTKRGQDVALRCDPISGHVSLYWYRQALGQGPEFLTYFNYEAQQDKSGLPNDRFSAERPEGSISTLTIQRTEQRDSAMYRCASSRGTGGSYEQYFGPGTRLTVT.

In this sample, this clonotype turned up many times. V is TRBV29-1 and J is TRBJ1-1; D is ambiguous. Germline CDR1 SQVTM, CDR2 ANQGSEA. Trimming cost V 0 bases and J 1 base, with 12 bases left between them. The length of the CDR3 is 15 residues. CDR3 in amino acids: CSVEDQSEPNTEAFF. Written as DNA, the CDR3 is TGCAGCGTTGAAGATCAAAGCGAGCCGAACACTGAAGCTTTCTTT.

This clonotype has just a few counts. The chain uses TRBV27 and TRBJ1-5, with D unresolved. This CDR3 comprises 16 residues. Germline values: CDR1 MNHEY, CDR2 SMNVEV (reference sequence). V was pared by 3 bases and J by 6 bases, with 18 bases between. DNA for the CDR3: TGTGCCAGCAGTTTTCTTACCCGAGGTTTACCTCAGCCCCAGCATTTT. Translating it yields CASSFLTRGLPQPQHF.

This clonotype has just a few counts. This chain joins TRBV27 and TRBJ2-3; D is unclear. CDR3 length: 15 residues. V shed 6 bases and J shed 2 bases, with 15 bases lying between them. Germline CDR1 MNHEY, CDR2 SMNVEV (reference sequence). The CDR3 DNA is TGTGCCAGCAGGCATCAGGCAGCCCCCACAGATACGCAGTATTTT. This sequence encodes CASRHQAAPTDTQYF.